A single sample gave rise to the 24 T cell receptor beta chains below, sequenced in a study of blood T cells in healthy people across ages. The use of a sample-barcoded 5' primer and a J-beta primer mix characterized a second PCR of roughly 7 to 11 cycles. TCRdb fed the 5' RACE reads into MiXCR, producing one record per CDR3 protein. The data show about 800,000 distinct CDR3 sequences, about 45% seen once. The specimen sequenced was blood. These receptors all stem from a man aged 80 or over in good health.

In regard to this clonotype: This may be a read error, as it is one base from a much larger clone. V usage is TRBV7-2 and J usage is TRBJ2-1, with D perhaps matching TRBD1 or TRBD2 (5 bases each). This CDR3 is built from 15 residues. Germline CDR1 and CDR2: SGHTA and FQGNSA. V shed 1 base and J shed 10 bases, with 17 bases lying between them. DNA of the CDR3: TGTGCCAGCAGCTTAGATGGGGGAGCATCCTACGAGCAGTTCTTC. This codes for CASSLDGGASYEQFF.

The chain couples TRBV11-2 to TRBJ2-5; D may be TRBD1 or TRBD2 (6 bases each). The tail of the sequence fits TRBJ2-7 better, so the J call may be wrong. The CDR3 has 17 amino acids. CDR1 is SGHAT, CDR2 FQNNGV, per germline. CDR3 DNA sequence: TGTGCCAGCAGCTCCAACGCCGGGGGCCGGGCGACCTACGAGCAGTACTTC. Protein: CASSSNAGGRATYEQYF.

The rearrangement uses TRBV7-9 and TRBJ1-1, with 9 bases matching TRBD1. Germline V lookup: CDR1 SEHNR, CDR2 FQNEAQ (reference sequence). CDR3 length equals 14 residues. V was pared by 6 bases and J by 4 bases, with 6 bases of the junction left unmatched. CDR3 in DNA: TGTGCCAGCAGTCGAGAACAGGGGGCCACTGAAGCTTTCTTT. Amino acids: CASSREQGATEAFF.

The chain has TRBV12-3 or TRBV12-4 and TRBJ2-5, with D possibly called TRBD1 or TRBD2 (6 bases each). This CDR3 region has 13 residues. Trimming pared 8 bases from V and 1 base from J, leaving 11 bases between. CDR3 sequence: CASLWGAQETQYF. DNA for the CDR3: TGTGCCAGCTTATGGGGGGCCCAAGAGACCCAGTACTTC.

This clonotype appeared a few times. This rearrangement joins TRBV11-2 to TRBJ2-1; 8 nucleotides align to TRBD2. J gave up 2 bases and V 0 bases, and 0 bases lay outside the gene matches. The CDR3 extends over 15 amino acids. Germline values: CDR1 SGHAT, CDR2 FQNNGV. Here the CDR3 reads CASSLDGRAYNEQFF. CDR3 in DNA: TGTGCCAGCAGCTTAGACGGGAGGGCCTACAATGAGCAGTTCTTC.

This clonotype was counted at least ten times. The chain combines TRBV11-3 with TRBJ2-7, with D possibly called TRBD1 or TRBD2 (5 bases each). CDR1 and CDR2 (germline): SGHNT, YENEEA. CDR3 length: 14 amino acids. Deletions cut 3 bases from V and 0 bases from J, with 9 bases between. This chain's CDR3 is CASSFLGDSYEQYF. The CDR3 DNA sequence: TGTGCCAGCAGCTTCCTGGGGGACTCCTACGAGCAGTACTTC. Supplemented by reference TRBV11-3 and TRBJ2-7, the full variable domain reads EAGVVQSPRYKIIEKKQPVAFWCNPISGHNTLYWYLQNLGQGPELLIRYENEEAVDDSQLPKDRFSAERLKGVDSTLKIQPAELGDSAVYLCASSFLGDSYEQYFGPGTRLTVT.

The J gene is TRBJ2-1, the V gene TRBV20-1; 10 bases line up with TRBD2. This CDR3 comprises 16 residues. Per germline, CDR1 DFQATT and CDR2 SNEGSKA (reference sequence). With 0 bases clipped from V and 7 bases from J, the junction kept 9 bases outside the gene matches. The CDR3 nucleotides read TGCAGTGCTAGAGATCATGCTAGCGGGAGCCGAAATGAGCAGTTCTTC. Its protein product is CSARDHASGSRNEQFF.

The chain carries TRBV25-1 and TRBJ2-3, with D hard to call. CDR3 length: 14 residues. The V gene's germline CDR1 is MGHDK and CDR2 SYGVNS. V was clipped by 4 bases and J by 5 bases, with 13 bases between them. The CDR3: CASSAGRMIDTQYF. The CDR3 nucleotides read TGTGCCAGCAGTGCGGGTAGGATGATAGATACGCAGTATTTT.

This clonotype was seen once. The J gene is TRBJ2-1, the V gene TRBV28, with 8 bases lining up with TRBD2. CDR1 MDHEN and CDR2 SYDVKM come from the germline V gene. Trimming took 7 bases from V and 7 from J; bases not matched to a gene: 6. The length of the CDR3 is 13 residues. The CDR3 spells CASTGLARNEQFF. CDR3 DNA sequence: TGTGCCAGCACAGGACTAGCCCGTAATGAGCAGTTCTTC.

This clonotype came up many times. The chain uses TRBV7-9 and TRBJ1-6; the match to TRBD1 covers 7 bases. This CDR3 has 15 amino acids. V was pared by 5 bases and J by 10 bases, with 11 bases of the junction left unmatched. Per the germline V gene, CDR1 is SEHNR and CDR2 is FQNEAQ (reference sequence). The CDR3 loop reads CASSREQGFGSPLHF. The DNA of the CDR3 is TGTGCCAGCAGCAGAGAACAGGGGTTCGGGTCACCCCTCCACTTT.

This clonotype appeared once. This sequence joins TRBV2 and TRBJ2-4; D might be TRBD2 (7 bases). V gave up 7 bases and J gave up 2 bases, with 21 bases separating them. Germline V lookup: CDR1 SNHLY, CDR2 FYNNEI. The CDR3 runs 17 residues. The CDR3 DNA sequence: TGTGCCAGCACCGACGCGGGGGCTAGTAACTCCAAAAACATTCAGTACTTC. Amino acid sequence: CASTDAGASNSKNIQYF. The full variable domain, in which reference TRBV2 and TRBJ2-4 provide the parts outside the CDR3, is EPEVTQTPSHQVTQMGQEVILRCVPISNHLYFYWYRQILGQKVEFLVSFYNNEISEKSEIFDDQFSVERPDGSNFTLKIRSTKLEDSAMYFCASTDAGASNSKNIQYFGAGTRLSVL.

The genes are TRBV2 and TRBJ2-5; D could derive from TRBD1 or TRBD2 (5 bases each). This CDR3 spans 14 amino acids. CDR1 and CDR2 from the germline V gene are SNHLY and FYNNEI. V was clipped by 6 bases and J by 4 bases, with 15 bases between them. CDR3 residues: CASSRELDAETQYF. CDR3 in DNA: TGTGCCAGCAGCAGGGAGTTGGACGCAGAGACCCAGTACTTC.

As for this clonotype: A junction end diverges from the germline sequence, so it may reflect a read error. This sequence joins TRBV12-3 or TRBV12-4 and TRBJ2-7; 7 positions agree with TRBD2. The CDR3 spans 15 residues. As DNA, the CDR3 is TGTGCCGGCAGTTCCGCCTGGGACTACTCCTACGAGCAGTACTTC. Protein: CAGSSAWDYSYEQYF.

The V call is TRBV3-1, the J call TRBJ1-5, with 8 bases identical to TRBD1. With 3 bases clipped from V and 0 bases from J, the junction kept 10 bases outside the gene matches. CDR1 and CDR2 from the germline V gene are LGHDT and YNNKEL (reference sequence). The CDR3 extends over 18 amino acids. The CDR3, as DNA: TGTGCCAGCAGCCAGGGAGCAGGGGGCTTCTTTAGCAATCAGCCCCAGCATTTT. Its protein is CASSQGAGGFFSNQPQHF.

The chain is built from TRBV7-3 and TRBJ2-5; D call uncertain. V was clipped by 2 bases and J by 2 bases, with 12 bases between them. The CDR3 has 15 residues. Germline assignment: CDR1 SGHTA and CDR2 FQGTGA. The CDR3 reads CASSLGIVRQETQYF. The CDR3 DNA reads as TGTGCCAGCAGCTTAGGGATCGTAAGGCAAGAGACCCAGTACTTC.

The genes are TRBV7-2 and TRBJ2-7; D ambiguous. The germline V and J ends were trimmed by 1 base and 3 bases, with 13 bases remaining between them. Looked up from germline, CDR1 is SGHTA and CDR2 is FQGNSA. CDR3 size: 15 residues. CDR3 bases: TGTGCCAGCAGCTTAGGCGGAGTCCGCTTCTACGAGCAGTACTTC. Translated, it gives CASSLGGVRFYEQYF. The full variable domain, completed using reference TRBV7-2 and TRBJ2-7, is GAGVSQSPSNKVTEKGKDVELRCDPISGHTALYWYRQSLGQGLEFLIYFQGNSAPDKSGLPSDRFSAERTGGSVSTLTIQRTQQEDSAVYLCASSLGGVRFYEQYFGPGTRLTVT.

Written as DNA, the CDR3 is TGCAGTGCTGTTCACAGGGATTCTGGGGCCAACGTCCTGACTTTC. Its protein product is CSAVHRDSGANVLTF. J is TRBJ2-6 and V is TRBV20-1, with a tentative D call TRBD1 (6 bases). The V gene lost 5 bases and the J gene lost 1 base, with 12 bases spanning the gap. Per germline, CDR1 DFQATT and CDR2 SNEGSKA (reference sequence). The CDR3 has 15 amino acids.

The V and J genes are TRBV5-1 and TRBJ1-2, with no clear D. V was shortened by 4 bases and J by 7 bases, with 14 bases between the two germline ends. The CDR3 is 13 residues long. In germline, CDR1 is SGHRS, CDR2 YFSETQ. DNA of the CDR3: TGCGCCAGCAGCCCCGAGCCGACCGGTGGCTACACCTTC. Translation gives CASSPEPTGGYTF.

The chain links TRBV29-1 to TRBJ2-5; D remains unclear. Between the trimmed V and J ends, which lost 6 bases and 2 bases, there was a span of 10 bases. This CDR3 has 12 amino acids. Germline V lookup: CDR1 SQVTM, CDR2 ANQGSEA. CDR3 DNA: TGCAGCGTCCGTCTTGGGCAAGAGACCCAGTACTTC. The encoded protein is CSVRLGQETQYF. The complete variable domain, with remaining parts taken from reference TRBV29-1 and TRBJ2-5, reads SAVISQKPSRDICQRGTSLTIQCQVDSQVTMMFWYRQQPGQSLTLIATANQGSEATYESGFVIDKFPISRPNLTFSTLTVSNMSPEDSSIYLCSVRLGQETQYFGPGTRLLVL.

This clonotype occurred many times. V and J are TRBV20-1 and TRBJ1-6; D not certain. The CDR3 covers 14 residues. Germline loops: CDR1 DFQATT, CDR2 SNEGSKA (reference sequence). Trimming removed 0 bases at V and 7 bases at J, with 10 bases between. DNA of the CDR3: TGCAGTGCTAGAGATGGGAGGATCAATTCACCCCTCCACTTT. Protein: CSARDGRINSPLHF.

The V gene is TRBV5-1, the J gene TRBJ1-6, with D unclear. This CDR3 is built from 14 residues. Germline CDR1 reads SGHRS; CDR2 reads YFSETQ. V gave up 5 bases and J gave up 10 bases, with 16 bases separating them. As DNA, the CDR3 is TGCGCCAGCAGTAACTCGGGGTTTGACTCACCCCTCCACTTT. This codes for CASSNSGFDSPLHF. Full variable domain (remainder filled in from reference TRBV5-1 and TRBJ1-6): KAGVTQTPRYLIKTRGQQVTLSCSPISGHRSVSWYQQTPGQGLQFLFEYFSETQRNKGNFPGRFSGRQFSNSRSEMNVSTLELGDSALYLCASSNSGFDSPLHFGNGTRLTVT.

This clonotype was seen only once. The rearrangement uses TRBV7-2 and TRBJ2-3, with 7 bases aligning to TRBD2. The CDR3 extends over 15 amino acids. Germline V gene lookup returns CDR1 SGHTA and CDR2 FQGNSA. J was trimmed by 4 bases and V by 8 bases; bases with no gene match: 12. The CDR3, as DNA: TGTGCCAGCGCTAGCGGACGCTATAGGGCAGATACGCAGTATTTT. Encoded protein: CASASGRYRADTQYF. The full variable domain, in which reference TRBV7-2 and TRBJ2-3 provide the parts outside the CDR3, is GAGVSQSPSNKVTEKGKDVELRCDPISGHTALYWYRQSLGQGLEFLIYFQGNSAPDKSGLPSDRFSAERTGGSVSTLTIQRTQQEDSAVYLCASASGRYRADTQYFGPGTRLTVL.

CDR3 sequence: CASSYGRVGTDTQYF. CDR3 bases: TGTGCCAGCAGTTACGGGAGGGTAGGCACAGATACGCAGTATTTT. V usage is TRBV6-5 and J usage is TRBJ2-3; 7 bases agree with TRBD2. The CDR3 consists of 15 residues. J lost 1 base, V lost 2 bases, and 3 bases had no gene match. CDR1 is MNHEY and CDR2 is SVGAGI in the germline V gene.

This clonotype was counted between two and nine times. This CDR3 is CASSARTGTGGNEQYF. The DNA of the CDR3 is TGTGCCAGCAGCGCGCGCACCGGGACAGGGGGTAACGAGCAGTACTTC. V gene TRBV7-2 combines with J gene TRBJ2-7; the match to TRBD1 covers 11 bases. The germline CDR1 and CDR2 sequences are SGHTA and FQGNSA. V lost 5 bases to trimming and J lost 5 bases; unmatched junction nucleotides: 11. The CDR3 has 16 residues. The whole variable domain, filled in from reference TRBV7-2 and TRBJ2-7, reads GAGVSQSPSNKVTEKGKDVELRCDPISGHTALYWYRQSLGQGLEFLIYFQGNSAPDKSGLPSDRFSAERTGGSVSTLTIQRTQQEDSAVYLCASSARTGTGGNEQYFGPGTRLTVT.